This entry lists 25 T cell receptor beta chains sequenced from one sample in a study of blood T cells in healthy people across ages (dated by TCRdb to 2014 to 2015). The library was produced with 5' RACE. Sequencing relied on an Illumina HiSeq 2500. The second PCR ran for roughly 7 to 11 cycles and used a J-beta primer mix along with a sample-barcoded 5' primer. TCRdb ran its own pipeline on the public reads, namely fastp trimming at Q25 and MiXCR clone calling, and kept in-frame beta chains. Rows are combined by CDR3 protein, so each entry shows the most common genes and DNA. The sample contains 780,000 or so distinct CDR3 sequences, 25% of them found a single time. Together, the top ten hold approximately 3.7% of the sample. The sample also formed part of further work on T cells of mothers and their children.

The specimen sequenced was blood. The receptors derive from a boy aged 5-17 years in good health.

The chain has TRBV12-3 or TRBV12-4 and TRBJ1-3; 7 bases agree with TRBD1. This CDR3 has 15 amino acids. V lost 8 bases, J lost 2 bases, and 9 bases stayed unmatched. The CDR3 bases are TGTGCCAGCTGGGTAGGACAGGCCCCTGGAAACACCATATATTTT. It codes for CASWVGQAPGNTIYF.

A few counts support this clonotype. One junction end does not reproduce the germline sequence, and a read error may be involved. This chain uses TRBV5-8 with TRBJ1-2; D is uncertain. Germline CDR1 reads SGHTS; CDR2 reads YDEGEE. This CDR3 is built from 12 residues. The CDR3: CASSLRENGYTF. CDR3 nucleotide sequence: TGTGCCAGCAGCTTGCGGGAGAATGGTTACACCTTC. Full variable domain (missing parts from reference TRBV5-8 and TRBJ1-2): EAGVTQSPTHLIKTRGQQATLRCSPISGHTSVYWYQQALGLGLQFLLWYDEGEERNRGNFPPRFSGRQFPNYSSELNVNALELEDSALYLCASSLRENGYTFGSGTRLTVV.

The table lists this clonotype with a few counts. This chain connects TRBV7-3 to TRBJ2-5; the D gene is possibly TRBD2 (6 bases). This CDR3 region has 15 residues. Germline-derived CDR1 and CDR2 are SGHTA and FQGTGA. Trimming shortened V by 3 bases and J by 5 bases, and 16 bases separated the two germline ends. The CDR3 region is CASSLAGRSQETQYF. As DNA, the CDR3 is TGTGCCAGCAGCTTGGCAGGGAGGAGTCAGGAGACCCAGTACTTC.

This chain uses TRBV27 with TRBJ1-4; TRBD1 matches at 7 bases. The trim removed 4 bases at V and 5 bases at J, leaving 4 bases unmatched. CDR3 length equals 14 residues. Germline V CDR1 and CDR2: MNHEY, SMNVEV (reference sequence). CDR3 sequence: CASSYQGGNEKLFF. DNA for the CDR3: TGTGCCAGCAGTTATCAGGGGGGAAATGAAAAACTGTTTTTT.

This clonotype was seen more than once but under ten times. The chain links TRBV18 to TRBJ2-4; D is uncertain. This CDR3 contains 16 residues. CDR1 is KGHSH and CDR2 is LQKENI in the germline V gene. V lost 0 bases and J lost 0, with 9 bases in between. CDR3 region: CASSPPASIAKNIQYF. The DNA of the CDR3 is TGTGCCAGCTCACCACCGGCCAGTATAGCCAAAAACATTCAGTACTTC.

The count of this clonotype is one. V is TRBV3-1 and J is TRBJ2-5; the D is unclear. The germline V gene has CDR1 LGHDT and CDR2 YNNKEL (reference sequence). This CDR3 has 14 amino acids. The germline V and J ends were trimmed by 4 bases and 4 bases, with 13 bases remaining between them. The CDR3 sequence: CASSLPRGVETQYF. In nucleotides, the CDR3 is TGTGCCAGCAGCCTTCCTCGCGGCGTAGAGACCCAGTACTTC.

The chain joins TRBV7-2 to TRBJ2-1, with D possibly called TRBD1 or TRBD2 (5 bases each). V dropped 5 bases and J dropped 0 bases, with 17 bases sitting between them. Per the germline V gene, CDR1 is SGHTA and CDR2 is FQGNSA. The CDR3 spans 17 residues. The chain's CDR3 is CASSGQPGPSSYNEQFF. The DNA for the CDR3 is TGTGCCAGCAGCGGACAACCGGGACCGAGCTCCTACAATGAGCAGTTCTTC.

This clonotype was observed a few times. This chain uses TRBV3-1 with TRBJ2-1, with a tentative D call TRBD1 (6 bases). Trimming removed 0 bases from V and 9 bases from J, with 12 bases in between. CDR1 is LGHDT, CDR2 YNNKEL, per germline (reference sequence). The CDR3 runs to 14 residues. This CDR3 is CASSQDLDSSEQFF. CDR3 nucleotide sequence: TGTGCCAGCAGCCAAGATTTGGACAGCTCTGAGCAGTTCTTC.

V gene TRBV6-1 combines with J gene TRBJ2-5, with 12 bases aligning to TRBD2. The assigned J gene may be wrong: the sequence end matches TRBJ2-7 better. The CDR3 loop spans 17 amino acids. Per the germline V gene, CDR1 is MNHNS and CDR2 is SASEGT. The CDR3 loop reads CASIRLAGVLSSYEQYF. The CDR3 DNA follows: TGTGCCAGCATCCGACTAGCGGGGGTTCTCAGCTCCTACGAGCAGTACTTC.

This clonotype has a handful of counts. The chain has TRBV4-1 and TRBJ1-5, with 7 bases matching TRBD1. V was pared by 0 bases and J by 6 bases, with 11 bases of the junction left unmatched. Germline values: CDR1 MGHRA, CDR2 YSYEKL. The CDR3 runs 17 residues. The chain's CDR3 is CASSQEFASPGGQPQHF. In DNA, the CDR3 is TGCGCCAGCAGCCAAGAGTTCGCTTCCCCAGGGGGTCAGCCCCAGCATTTT.

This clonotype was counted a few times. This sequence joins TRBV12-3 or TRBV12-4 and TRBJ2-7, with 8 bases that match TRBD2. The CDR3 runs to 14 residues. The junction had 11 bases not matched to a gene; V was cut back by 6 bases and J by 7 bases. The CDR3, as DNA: TGTGCCAGCAGCACTAGCGGCCGGGGTGGGGAGCAGTACTTC. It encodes CASSTSGRGGEQYF.

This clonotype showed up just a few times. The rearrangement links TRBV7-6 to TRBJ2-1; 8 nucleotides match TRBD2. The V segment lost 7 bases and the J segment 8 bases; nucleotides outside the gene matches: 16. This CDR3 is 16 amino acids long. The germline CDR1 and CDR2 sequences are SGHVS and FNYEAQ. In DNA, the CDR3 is TGTGCCAGCACCATTGCCCCAGGGACTAGAACCGATGAGCAGTTCTTC. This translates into CASTIAPGTRTDEQFF. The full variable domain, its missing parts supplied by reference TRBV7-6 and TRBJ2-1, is GAGVSQSPRYKVTKRGQDVALRCDPISGHVSLYWYRQALGQGPEFLTYFNYEAQQDKSGLPNDRFSAERPEGSISTLTIQRTEQRDSAMYRCASTIAPGTRTDEQFFGPGTRLTVL.

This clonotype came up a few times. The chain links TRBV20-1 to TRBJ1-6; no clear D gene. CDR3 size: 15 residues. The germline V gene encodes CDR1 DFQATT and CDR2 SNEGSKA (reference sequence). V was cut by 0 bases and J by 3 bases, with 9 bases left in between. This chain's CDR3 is CSARDDRHYNSPLHF. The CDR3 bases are TGCAGTGCTAGAGATGATCGGCACTATAATTCACCCCTCCACTTT.

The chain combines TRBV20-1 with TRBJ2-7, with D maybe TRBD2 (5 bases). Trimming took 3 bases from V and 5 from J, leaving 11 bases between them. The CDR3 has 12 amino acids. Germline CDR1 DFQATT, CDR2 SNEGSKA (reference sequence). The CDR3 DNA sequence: TGCAGTGCTAGGGTTCGAGGGAACGAGCAGTACTTC. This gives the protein CSARVRGNEQYF.

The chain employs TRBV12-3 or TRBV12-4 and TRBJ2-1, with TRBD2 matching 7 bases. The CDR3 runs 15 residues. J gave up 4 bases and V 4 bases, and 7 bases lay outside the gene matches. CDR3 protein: CASSSVAGVYNEQFF. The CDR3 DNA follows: TGTGCCAGCAGTTCGGTCGCGGGGGTTTACAATGAGCAGTTCTTC.

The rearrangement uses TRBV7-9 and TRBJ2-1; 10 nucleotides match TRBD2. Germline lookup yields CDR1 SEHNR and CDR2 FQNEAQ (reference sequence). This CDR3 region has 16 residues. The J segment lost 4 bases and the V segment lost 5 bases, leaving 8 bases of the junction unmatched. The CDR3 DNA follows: TGTGCCAGCAGCGTTAGCGGGGGGCCCCGATACAATGAGCAGTTCTTC. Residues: CASSVSGGPRYNEQFF.

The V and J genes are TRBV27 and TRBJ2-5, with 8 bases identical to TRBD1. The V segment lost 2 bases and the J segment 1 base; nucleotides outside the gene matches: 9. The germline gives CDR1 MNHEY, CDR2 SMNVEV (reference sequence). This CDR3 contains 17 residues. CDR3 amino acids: CASSLLFGTGFQETQYF. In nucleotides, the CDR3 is TGTGCCAGCAGTTTACTATTCGGGACAGGCTTCCAAGAGACCCAGTACTTC.

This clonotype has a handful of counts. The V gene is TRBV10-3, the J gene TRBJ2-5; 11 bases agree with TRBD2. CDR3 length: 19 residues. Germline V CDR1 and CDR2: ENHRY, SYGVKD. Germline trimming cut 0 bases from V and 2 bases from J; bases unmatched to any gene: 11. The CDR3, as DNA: TGTGCCATCAGTGAGTCGACTCGGGCTAGCGGGAGGTTTCAAGAGACCCAGTACTTC. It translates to CAISESTRASGRFQETQYF.

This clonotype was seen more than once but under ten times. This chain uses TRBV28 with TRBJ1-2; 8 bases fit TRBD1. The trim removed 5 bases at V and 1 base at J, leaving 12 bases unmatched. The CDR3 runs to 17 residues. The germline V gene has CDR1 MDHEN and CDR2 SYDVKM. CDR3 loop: CASSLHRQGRFNYGYTF. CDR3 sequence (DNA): TGTGCCAGCAGTCTCCACCGACAGGGGCGCTTTAACTATGGCTACACCTTC.

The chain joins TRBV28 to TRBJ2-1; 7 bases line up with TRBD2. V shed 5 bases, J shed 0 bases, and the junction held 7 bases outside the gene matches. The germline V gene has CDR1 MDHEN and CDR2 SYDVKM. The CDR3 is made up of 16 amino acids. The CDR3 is CASSLILATSYNEQFF. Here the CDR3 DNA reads TGTGCCAGCAGTCTAATACTAGCGACCTCCTACAATGAGCAGTTCTTC.

The CDR3 here is CASSLTAEAFF. DNA for the CDR3: TGTGCCAGCAGCTTGACCGCTGAAGCTTTCTTT. The V and J genes are TRBV11-1 and TRBJ1-1; D is undetermined. Trimming stripped 3 bases from V and 6 bases from J, with 5 bases between. The germline V gene has CDR1 SGHAT and CDR2 FQDESV (reference sequence). The CDR3 runs 11 residues.

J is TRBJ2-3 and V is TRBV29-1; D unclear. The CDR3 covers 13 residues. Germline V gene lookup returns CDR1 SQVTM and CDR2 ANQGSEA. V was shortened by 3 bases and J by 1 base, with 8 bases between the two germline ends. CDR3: CSVDLRGTDTQYF. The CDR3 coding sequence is TGCAGCGTTGATCTGCGAGGCACAGATACGCAGTATTTT.

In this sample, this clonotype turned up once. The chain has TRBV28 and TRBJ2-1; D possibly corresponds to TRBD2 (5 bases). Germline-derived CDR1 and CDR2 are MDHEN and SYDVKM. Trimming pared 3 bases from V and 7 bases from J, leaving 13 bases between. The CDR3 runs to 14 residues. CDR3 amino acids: CASSLRLGVNEQFF. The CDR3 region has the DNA TGTGCCAGCAGTTTGCGTCTCGGGGTGAATGAGCAGTTCTTC.

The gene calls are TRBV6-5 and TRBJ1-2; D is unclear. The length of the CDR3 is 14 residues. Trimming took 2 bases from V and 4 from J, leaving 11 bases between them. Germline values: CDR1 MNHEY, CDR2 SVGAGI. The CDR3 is CASSYKQLSYGYTF. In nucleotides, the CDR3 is TGTGCCAGCAGTTACAAACAGTTGAGCTATGGCTACACCTTC.

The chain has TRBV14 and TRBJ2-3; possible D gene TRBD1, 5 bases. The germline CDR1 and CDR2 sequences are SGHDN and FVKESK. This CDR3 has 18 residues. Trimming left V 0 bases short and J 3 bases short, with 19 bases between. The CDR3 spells CASSQEMLSGLWTDTQYF. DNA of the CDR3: TGTGCCAGCAGCCAAGAGATGCTGTCAGGGCTTTGGACAGATACGCAGTATTTT.